This passage covers 6 T cell receptor beta chains from one sample sequenced in a study of identifying expanded T cells in peripheral blood. Sequencing was performed with immunoSEQ multiplex PCR; in TCRdb, only in-frame clones are kept and a portion is missing. Of about 80,000 clones in the sample, more than 70% were seen once. Sequenced: blood. Receptor source: a person aged 18-70 years in good health.

The V call is TRBV27, the J call TRBJ1-4, with D perhaps matching TRBD1 (6 bases). CDR3 length equals 14 residues. The V end was cut by 3 bases, the J end by 6 bases, with 11 bases between. Germline CDR1 is MNHEY and CDR2 is SMNVEV (reference sequence). In DNA form, the CDR3 reads TGTGCCAGCAGTTTGGACAGCCCTTATGAAAAACTGTTTTTT. It specifies CASSLDSPYEKLFF. Based on the CDR3 plus reference TRBV27 and TRBJ1-4, the full variable domain is EAQVTQNPRYLITVTGKKLTVTCSQNMNHEYMSWYRQDPGLGLRQIYYSMNVEVTDKGDVPEGYKVSRKEKRNFPLILESPSPNQTSLYFCASSLDSPYEKLFFGSGTQLSVL.

The CDR3 region is CASSDDRGGLEQYF. CDR3 nucleotide sequence: TGTGCCAGTAGCGATGACAGGGGAGGGTTGGAGCAGTACTTC. V usage is TRBV19 and J usage is TRBJ2-7, with a weak D call TRBD1 (8 bases). The V end was cut by 6 bases, the J end by 7 bases, with 19 bases between. CDR3 length equals 14 residues. Germline assignment: CDR1 LNHDA and CDR2 SQIVND (reference sequence).

The CDR3 region is CASSYNTGSPHEQYF. As DNA, the CDR3 is TGTGCCAGCAGTTACAATACCGGCTCGCCCCACGAGCAGTACTTC. The rearrangement uses TRBV6-5 and TRBJ2-7; D is unclear. The ends were cut back, 2 bases at V and 5 bases at J, with 16 bases in the middle. Germline CDR1 is MNHEY and CDR2 is SVGAGI. CDR3 length equals 15 residues.

DNA for the CDR3: TGTGCCAGCCGGGGGGAAGGGGCGGAGTACGAGCAGTACTTC. Translation: CASRGEGAEYEQYF. The chain employs TRBV7-8 and TRBJ2-7; 7 positions match TRBD2. CDR1 and CDR2 from the germline V gene are SGHVS and FQNEAQ. CDR3 length: 14 residues. Trimming removed 8 bases from V and 4 bases from J; junction bases left unmatched: 11.

This clone was detected only once. The chain couples TRBV19 to TRBJ2-2, with no clear D. The germline CDR1 and CDR2 sequences are LNHDA and SQIVND (reference sequence). This CDR3 has 14 amino acids. The V and J ends lost 5 bases and 1 base respectively, with 8 bases between them. The CDR3 loop is CASSEDGNTGELFF. In DNA form, the CDR3 reads TGTGCCAGTAGTGAAGACGGGAACACCGGGGAGCTGTTTTTT.

The chain couples TRBV7-2 to TRBJ2-5; perhaps TRBD1 as D (6 bases). V was shortened by 4 bases and J by 0 bases, with 12 bases between the two germline ends. The CDR3 sequence is 15 residues long. Germline CDR1 is SGHTA and CDR2 is FQGNSA. CDR3 sequence reads: CASSYRDTYQETQYF. As DNA, the CDR3 is TGTGCCAGCAGCTACCGGGACACTTACCAAGAGACCCAGTACTTC. The full variable domain, in which reference TRBV7-2 and TRBJ2-5 provide the parts outside the CDR3, is GAGVSQSPSNKVTEKGKDVELRCDPISGHTALYWYRQSLGQGLEFLIYFQGNSAPDKSGLPSDRFSAERTGGSVSTLTIQRTQQEDSAVYLCASSYRDTYQETQYFGPGTRLLVL.